Listed below are T cell receptor beta chains from one sample, sequenced in a study of regulatory T cells in long-lasting Graves disease. TCRdb passed the multiplex PCR reads through MiXCR, listing each CDR3 protein once. The data show roughly 520,000 distinct CDR3 sequences, with around 13% seen just once and approximately 9% held by the top ten. The sample was also linked to a second study, of T cells in Graves' hyperthyroidism and ophthalmopathy.

Sequenced here: peripheral blood mononuclear cells (PBMCs), sampled at new diagnosis, from a patient treated with antithyroid drugs. These receptors all come from a woman aged 30 to 39 with Graves disease. Both conserved end residues are part of each CDR3. The order of the fields is CDR3 DNA, CDR3 protein, clone size, J gene, D gene, V gene. A D gene is named only where the DNA matches it firmly. Clone size, where shown, is once, few, many, or a class for clones that have expanded.

TGTGCCAGTAGTTGGACAGGGGATTCACCCCTCCACTTT | CASSWTGDSPLHF | . | TRBJ1-6 | TRBD1 | TRBV19
TGTGCCAGCAGCTTAGTCGGGACAGGGAATCAGCCCCAGCATTTT | CASSLVGTGNQPQHF | many | TRBJ1-5 | TRBD1 | TRBV7-2
TGTGCCAGCAGCTCTTCGTGGACTAGCGGGGGCACAGATACGCAGTATTTT | CASSSSWTSGGTDTQYF | many | TRBJ2-3 | TRBD2 | TRBV11-2
TGTGCCAGCACCCTAGTCCAGGGGGCGAGGTACACTGAAGCTTTCTTT | CASTLVQGARYTEAFF | many | TRBJ1-1 | TRBD1 | TRBV5-5
TGTGCCAGTAGTATCTGGCCAGCCGGGACTAGCGGGGAGCTGTTTTTT | CASSIWPAGTSGELFF | few | TRBJ2-2 | TRBD2 | TRBV19
TGTGCCAGCAGCTTGATTGGGGGGCGTTGGACTGAAGCTTTCTTT | CASSLIGGRWTEAFF | many | TRBJ1-1 | . | TRBV5-6
TGTGCCAGCGGGACAGGCCCTAAGTGGACTGAAGCTTTCTTT | CASGTGPKWTEAFF | many | TRBJ1-1 | TRBD1 | TRBV27
TGCAGCGTTCAGTCTGTCCATCTCGGGACCTACGAGCAGTACTTC | CSVQSVHLGTYEQYF | . | TRBJ2-7 | . | TRBV29-1
TGTGCCAGCAGTTTCGGGGGGGGATCGGGCTATGGCTACACCTTC | CASSFGGGSGYGYTF | many | TRBJ1-2 | . | TRBV27
TGCAGTGCTAGGAACACATGGACCGGGGAGCTGTTTTTT | CSARNTWTGELFF | few | TRBJ2-2 | . | TRBV20-1
TGTGCCAGTAGTATCCGGCAGGGCTCTGGGGCCAACGTCCTGACTTTC | CASSIRQGSGANVLTF | many | TRBJ2-6 | . | TRBV19
TGTGCCACCAGCAGCAGGGGGAAGAATTCACCCCTCCACTTT | CATSSRGKNSPLHF | . | TRBJ1-6 | TRBD1 | TRBV15
TGTGCCAGCAGCGTAGGGGCGGGAAGGGACTACGAGCAGTACTTC | CASSVGAGRDYEQYF | . | TRBJ2-7 | . | TRBV9
TGTGCCAGCAGTTTGAGGTTTGTTGCGGGAGTAGCGAGAAACGAGCAGTACTTC | CASSLRFVAGVARNEQYF | many | TRBJ2-7 | TRBD2 | TRBV12-3/TRBV12-4
TGTGCCAGCACTCCCGTGCATTCAGGGTGGGGAAACACTGAAGCTTTCTTT | CASTPVHSGWGNTEAFF | many | TRBJ1-1 | . | TRBV6-1
TGCGCCAGCAGGGACAGGGGGTATCAGCCCCAGCATTTT | CASRDRGYQPQHF | many | TRBJ1-5 | TRBD1 | TRBV10-2
TGCGCCAGCAGCAAACTTGGACTAGCGGGGTCCCATAGCTCCTACGAGCAGTACTTC | CASSKLGLAGSHSSYEQYF | . | TRBJ2-7 | TRBD2 | TRBV5-1
TGTGCCAGCAGCGTAGCAAGTGCTAGCGGACCACAAGAGACCCAGTACTTC | CASSVASASGPQETQYF | many | TRBJ2-5 | TRBD2 | TRBV9
TGTGCCAGCAGTGATAGCGGGAGTGGGACCTACAATGAGCAGTTCTTC | CASSDSGSGTYNEQFF | . | TRBJ2-1 | TRBD2 | TRBV12-3/TRBV12-4
TGCAGCGTACTATCCCCGGACTCTCGCTCTATCGGCTACACCTTC | CSVLSPDSRSIGYTF | few | TRBJ1-2 | . | TRBV29-1
TGCGCCAGCTCCACCGGGACAATTTACGAGCAGTACTTC | CASSTGTIYEQYF | many | TRBJ2-7 | . | TRBV10-2
TGCGCCAGCAGCCAAGGGATCTTAGGAACAACTGAAGCTTTCTTT | CASSQGILGTTEAFF | . | TRBJ1-1 | . | TRBV4-1
TGCAGTGCTGCGAGGGGGGCGGGAGAGACCCAGTACTTC | CSAARGAGETQYF | many | TRBJ2-5 | . | TRBV20-1
TGTGCCAGCACGAGTGTGGCCTACAATGAGCAGTTCTTC | CASTSVAYNEQFF | many | TRBJ2-1 | . | TRBV27
TGCGCCAGCAGCCCCCACTTCCGTCCGGAATACTACGAGCAGTACTTC | CASSPHFRPEYYEQYF | once | TRBJ2-7 | . | TRBV4-1
TGTGCCAGTACCGAAAGCAAGCTAGCCAACACCGGGGAGCTGTTTTTT | CASTESKLANTGELFF | . | TRBJ2-2 | . | TRBV19
TGTGCCAGCAGTGCGGACAGGGTGGCCGAGCAGTACTTC | CASSADRVAEQYF | many | TRBJ2-7 | TRBD1 | TRBV2
TGTGCCACCAAACCCAGCGGGGTCTCGGCCTCCTACGAGCAGTACTTC | CATKPSGVSASYEQYF | . | TRBJ2-7 | TRBD2 | TRBV27
TGTGCCTGGAGTCCGGGCAGACGATACACCTTC | CAWSPGRRYTF | many | TRBJ1-2 | . | TRBV30
TGCAGTGCCCCCGGGACAGCACGGGGCTACACCTTC | CSAPGTARGYTF | many | TRBJ1-2 | TRBD1 | TRBV20-1
TGTGCCAGCAGTTACCCTCCTGACAGGCAACTCGACTACGAGCAGTACTTC | CASSYPPDRQLDYEQYF | once | TRBJ2-7 | . | TRBV3-1
TGTGCCAGCAGACCGAGACTAGCGGGTATCATCTACAATGAGCAGTTCTTC | CASRPRLAGIIYNEQFF | many | TRBJ2-1 | TRBD2 | TRBV6-1
TGTGCCAGCAGTCCGGAAGATGCCTACAATGAGCAGTTCTTC | CASSPEDAYNEQFF | many | TRBJ2-1 | . | TRBV2
TGTGCCAGTAGGAGTTGGGGAGAAAGTGAAGCTTTCTTT | CASRSWGESEAFF | many | TRBJ1-1 | . | TRBV19
TGTGCCAGCAGCTTGACAGGGGGAGCGAACACCGGGGAGCTGTTTTTT | CASSLTGGANTGELFF | many | TRBJ2-2 | TRBD1 | TRBV5-8
TGTGCCAGCAGCTTAATTCTATTGGGCGGGACCTACGAGCAGTACTTC | CASSLILLGGTYEQYF | many | TRBJ2-7 | . | TRBV7-2
TGTGCCAGCCGGCCTGAGGGACTGTCGACGGAGACCCAGTACTTC | CASRPEGLSTETQYF | many | TRBJ2-5 | . | TRBV2